This TCR beta chain was captured in a study of shared clonotypes between healthy human individuals (dated by TCRdb to 2020 to 2022). Concerning the study at large: A few men and a couple of women, aged 18 to 49 years, made up the cohort. For each donor, CD4 naive and CD4 memory were each given three plates, CD8 naive was given two plates, and CD8 memory was given one plate. To increase sequencing depth and limit assay-specific biases, different laboratories used diverse techniques to prepare libraries and sequence TCR repertoires. Per donor, leukapheresis produced somewhere between about 0.9 and 10 billion PBMCs. To estimate repertoire size and how much clonotypes are shared between individuals, the study performed deep sequencing of blood TCR repertoires from 4 to 6 healthy adults. The study at large found these results: Pairwise subsampling led to the expectation that sequencing depth would affect the degree of clonotype sharing among donors. Incomplete sequencing was indicated by rarefaction of sorted-subset datasets, despite the large sequencing depth. When a handful of donors were compared, the shared fraction of clonotypes was about 5% for naive CD4, around 3.6% for naive CD8, more than 2% for memory CD4, and 0.4% for memory CD8. Sampling was limited to blood, and TCR repertoires in tissue likely differ from TCR repertoires in blood. The genetic and exposure-history diversity represented was limited by the small number of donors. Larger estimated clonotype richness was generally found for naive subsets than for memory subsets. Compared with non-shared clonotypes, clonotypes shared by all four sorted-subset donors had higher generation probabilities.

Using the deep immunoSEQ assay, TCR CDR3 regions were amplified from genomic DNA by multiplex PCR. For each cell subset, the extracted genomic DNA was distributed evenly across all wells of several immunoSEQ 96-well plates, and each plate served as one replicate. For sorted subsets, roughly 0.2 ug genomic DNA, equal to tens of thousands of T cell genomes, was loaded into each replicate PCR. The purified libraries were quantified using a Qubit 3.0 fluorometer, sized with a Bioanalyzer 2100, and then quantified again using the KAPA Library Quantification kit. Every immunoSEQ 96-well plate was sequenced on a dedicated single-read 150-cycle Illumina NextSeq 550 flow cell. The study's own analysis went as follows. Because the immunoSEQ output included only junctional sequences and no quality scores, the filtering could not be the same as the filtering used for full-length reads. Sequences were annotated with PyIR, a Python wrapper for IgBLAST v1.9, using IMGT germline references to assign V/J genes and CDR3. Reads with weak V/J assignments (E-value above 1e-6), missing CDR3, stop codons, out-of-frame junctions, or ambiguous translated residues were removed. A V3J clonotype was defined by an identical inferred V gene, J gene, and CDR3 amino acid sequence. The percentage overlap between two repertoires was calculated by dividing the number of shared unique clonotypes by the size of the smaller repertoire. Richness of each repertoire was evaluated using RTK rarefaction, the Chao1 estimator, and Recon v2.1 estimates of unobserved clonotypes. Generation probabilities for all TCRbeta clonotypes obtained by the gDNA method from a few donors were computed using OLGA. TCRdb's version of the immuneACCESS table is confined to in-frame rearrangements and falls short of the full clone set. An unresolved V gene accounts for under half of the shortfall where checked; the remainder is of unknown origin. V, J and clone size reflect that table, while D and trimming were determined from the DNA. Within this sample are over 1.4 million clones, with about 96% of them counted one time only. The ten largest clones capture 1% to 1.5% of the sample.

A note on this clone: What this receptor recognizes is not known. There are no base qualities to consult, and no much larger clone falls within one base.

Healthy HIV-negative adults with no recently reported acute infections or vaccinations were included as donors. Only Caucasian adults living in Nashville, Tennessee, USA were represented among the donors. CD4+ T cells were enriched through magnetic negative selection, after which naive cells were positively selected on CD45RA and the remaining negative fraction served as the memory subset. Blood was obtained by leukapheresis, after which PBMCs were separated by Ficoll-Histopaque density gradient centrifugation and cryopreserved in liquid nitrogen vapor phase. Analytical flow cytometry was used to check the purity and quantity of every magnetically sorted T cell population. Genomic DNA was isolated from each sorted fraction and quantified by UV absorbance on a Nanodrop 2000c. Germline trimming amounts to 6 bases on V and 1 base on J, with 6 as the count of junction bases outside the gene matches. The CDR3 measures 14 amino acids from cysteine to phenylalanine. Just CDR3 DNA is preserved here, 42 bases in frame from base 1. Via the germline V gene (reference sequence), CDR1 is MNHEY and CDR2 SMNVEV.

This chain joins TRBV27 to TRBJ2-7; 7 bases in between match TRBD1. The specimen was naive CD4+ T cells sorted from blood. This specimen's cell subset or site label, per the study, means: CD45RA+ positively selected. This clonotype was obtained from a man aged 30-40 years in good health. The base sequence is TGTGCCAGCAGAACCTCGGGACAGTCCTACGAGCAGTACTTC. It codes for CASRTSGQSYEQYF.